Listed below are T cell receptor beta chains from one sample, sequenced in a study of OX40 agonist ivuxolimab in advanced cancers. The assay was immunoSEQ multiplex PCR, and TCRdb's table has in-frame clones only and misses some. The data hold approximately 77,000 clones, with around 92% observed a single time. Sequencing was performed on CD4+ or CD8+ T cells sorted from blood, taken in a trial of the OX40 agonist ivuxolimab. The receptor source for this set is an adult with an advanced solid tumor such as melanoma, head and neck, liver or kidney cancer. Each CDR3 is given with its conserved first and last residue. The order of the fields is D gene, clone size, V gene, J gene, CDR3 protein, CDR3 DNA. D genes are given only for firm matches. The size of a clone is reported for some rows only, either as once, few or many, or as a class for expanded clones.

>NA|NA|TRBV19|TRBJ2-7
CASMVSAGDYGEQYF
TGTGCCAGTATGGTATCGGCAGGCGATTATGGCGAGCAGTACTTC
>NA|few|TRBV19|TRBJ1-2
CASTPRGDNGYTF
TGTGCCAGTACCCCCCGGGGGGACAATGGCTACACCTTC
>NA|NA|TRBV9|TRBJ1-1
CASSVVASTEAFF
TGTGCCAGCAGCGTAGTCGCGAGCACTGAAGCTTTCTTT
>NA|NA|TRBV7-2|TRBJ2-5
CASSFLGIQETQYF
TGTGCCAGCAGCTTCCTCGGCATCCAAGAGACCCAGTACTTC
>NA|NA|TRBV18|TRBJ1-2
CASSTNGISGYTF
TGTGCCAGCTCCACAAACGGGATCTCTGGCTACACCTTC
>NA|NA|TRBV28|TRBJ1-3
CASSLRGIGNTIYF
TGTGCCAGCAGTCTAAGGGGGATCGGGAACACCATATATTTT
>TRBD1|NA|TRBV7-2|TRBJ2-7
CAGSSGQGAIYEQYF
TGTGCCGGCAGCTCGGGACAGGGGGCGATATACGAGCAGTACTTC
>NA|NA|TRBV11-3|TRBJ2-1
CASSKARNNEQFF
TGTGCCAGCAGCAAGGCTCGAAACAATGAGCAGTTCTTC
>TRBD2|few|TRBV5-1|TRBJ2-2
CASSRLAGAVTGELFF
TGCGCCAGCAGCAGACTAGCGGGAGCGGTCACCGGGGAGCTGTTTTTT
>NA|NA|TRBV7-9|TRBJ2-3
CASSLTGKLDTQYF
TGTGCCAGCAGCTTAACGGGTAAATTAGATACGCAGTATTTT
>TRBD1|few|TRBV5-4|TRBJ2-7
CASSLDRGRSEQYF
TGTGCCAGCAGCTTGGACAGGGGGCGCAGCGAGCAGTACTTC
>NA|NA|TRBV5-4|TRBJ2-2
CASSLGANTGELFF
TGTGCCAGCAGCTTGGGAGCGAACACCGGGGAGCTGTTTTTT
>NA|NA|TRBV4-3|TRBJ2-3
CASSQDQGTSTDTQYF
TGCGCCAGCAGCCAAGATCAAGGGACTAGCACAGATACGCAGTATTTT
>NA|NA|TRBV19|TRBJ2-2
CASSIGVGLGTGELFF
TGTGCCAGTAGTATAGGAGTAGGGCTAGGCACCGGGGAGCTGTTTTTT
>NA|NA|TRBV4-1|TRBJ1-5
CASSQDGGIGNQPQHF
TGCGCCAGCAGCCAAGATGGAGGTATTGGCAATCAGCCCCAGCATTTT
>NA|NA|TRBV5-6|TRBJ1-3
CASSLSTPSAPRSGNTIYF
TGTGCCAGCAGCTTGTCTACCCCCTCGGCCCCCCGATCTGGAAACACCATATATTTT
>NA|NA|TRBV19|TRBJ2-7
CASSRIRFTEQYF
TGTGCCAGTAGTAGGATCCGATTCACTGAGCAGTACTTC
>NA|NA|TRBV5-8|TRBJ1-5
CASSLGGRAQPQHF
TGTGCCAGCAGCTTGGGGGGTAGGGCTCAGCCCCAGCATTTT
>TRBD2|few|TRBV9|TRBJ2-1
CASSKIPIAGTRIRDEQFF
TGTGCCAGCAGCAAAATACCCATCGCCGGGACTAGGATACGCGATGAGCAGTTCTTC
>NA|NA|TRBV5-4|TRBJ1-2
CASSNPSGGADGYTF
TGTGCCAGCAGCAACCCTAGTGGGGGCGCCGATGGCTACACCTTC
>NA|NA|TRBV6-5|TRBJ2-1
CASTQGYDHNEQFF
TGTGCCAGCACCCAGGGGTATGACCACAATGAGCAGTTCTTC
>TRBD1|NA|TRBV6-4|TRBJ2-3
CASSRDSNTDTQYF
TGTGCCAGCAGTCGGGACAGCAACACAGATACGCAGTATTTT
>NA|NA|TRBV7-9|TRBJ1-6
CASSLPGVENSPLHF
TGTGCCAGCAGCTTACCCGGGGTTGAGAATTCACCCCTCCACTTT
>NA|NA|TRBV7-3|TRBJ1-3
CASSLNGVGADTIYF
TGTGCCAGCAGCCTGAACGGTGTTGGGGCAGACACCATATATTTT
>NA|once|TRBV28|TRBJ1-2
CASSLWGTNYGYTF
TGTGCCAGCAGTTTATGGGGGACTAACTATGGCTACACCTTC
>TRBD2|NA|TRBV19|TRBJ2-3
CASSIGGSLTDTQYF
TGTGCCAGTAGTATCGGCGGGAGTCTAACAGATACGCAGTATTTT
>TRBD2|NA|TRBV2|TRBJ2-3
CASRRELDTDTQYF
TGTGCCAGCAGGCGGGAGCTGGACACAGATACGCAGTATTTT